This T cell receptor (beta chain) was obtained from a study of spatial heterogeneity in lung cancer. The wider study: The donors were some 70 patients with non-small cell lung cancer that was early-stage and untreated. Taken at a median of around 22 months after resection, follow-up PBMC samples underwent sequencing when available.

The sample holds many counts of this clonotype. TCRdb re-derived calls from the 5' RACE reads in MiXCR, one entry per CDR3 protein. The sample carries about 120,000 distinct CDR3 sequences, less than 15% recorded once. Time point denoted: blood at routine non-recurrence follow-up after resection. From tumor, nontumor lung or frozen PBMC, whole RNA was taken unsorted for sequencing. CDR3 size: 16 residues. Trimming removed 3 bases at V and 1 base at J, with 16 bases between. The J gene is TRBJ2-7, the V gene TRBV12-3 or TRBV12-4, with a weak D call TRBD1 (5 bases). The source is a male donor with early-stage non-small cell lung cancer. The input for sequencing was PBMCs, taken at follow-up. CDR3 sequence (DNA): TGTGCCAGCAGTTTTGGGGAACTCAAGGGGTCCTACGAGCAGTACTTC. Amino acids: CASSFGELKGSYEQYF.